This T cell receptor beta chain derives from a study of blood T cell repertoires in COVID-19. Study-wide context: Collection of acute and convalescent COVID-19 samples took place in the United States, Italy and Spain.

This clone was detected only a few times. Per the authors' pipeline: It was from reference gene primer amplification that nucleated cell counts were estimated. Generated by immunoSEQ multiplex PCR, the TCRdb table keeps only in-frame clones and is missing some. Clone size and the V and J calls come from that table; the DNA yielded D and trimming. The sample holds around 180,000 clones, about four fifths seen once. Seattle researchers signed up patients amid active infection and tracked them longitudinally. The sequencing sample was made of peripheral blood. The origin of this receptor is a woman aged 80 or over with COVID-19, enrolled during active disease.

This CDR3 reads CASELADSYEQYF. The CDR3 coding sequence is TGTGCCAGCGAGCTAGCGGACTCCTACGAGCAGTACTTC. V is TRBV7-9 and J is TRBJ2-7; 7 nucleotides line up with TRBD2. The CDR3 runs to 13 residues. After removal of 8 bases from V and 0 bases from J, the junction contained 4 bases not matched to a gene. CDR1 and CDR2 from the germline V gene are SEHNR and FQNEAQ (reference sequence).